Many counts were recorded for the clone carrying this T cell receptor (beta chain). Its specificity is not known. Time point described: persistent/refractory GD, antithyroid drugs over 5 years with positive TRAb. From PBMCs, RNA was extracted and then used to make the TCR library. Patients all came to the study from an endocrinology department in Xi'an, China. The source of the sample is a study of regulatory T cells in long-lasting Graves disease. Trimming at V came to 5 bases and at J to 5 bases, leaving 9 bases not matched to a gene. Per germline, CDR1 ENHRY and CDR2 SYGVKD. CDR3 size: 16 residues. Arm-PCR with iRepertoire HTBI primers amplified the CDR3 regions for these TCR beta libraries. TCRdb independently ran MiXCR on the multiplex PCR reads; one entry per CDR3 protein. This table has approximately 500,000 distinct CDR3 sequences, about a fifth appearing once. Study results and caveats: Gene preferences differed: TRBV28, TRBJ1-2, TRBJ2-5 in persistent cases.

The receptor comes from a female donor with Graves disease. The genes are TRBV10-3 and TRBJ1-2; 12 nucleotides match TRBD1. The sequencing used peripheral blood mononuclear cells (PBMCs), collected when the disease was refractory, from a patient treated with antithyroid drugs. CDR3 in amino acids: CAISFGTGGQTYGYTF. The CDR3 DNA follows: TGTGCCATCAGTTTTGGGACAGGGGGCCAGACGTATGGCTACACCTTC.